This T cell receptor beta chain was found in a study of regulatory T cells in long-lasting Graves disease. Germline-derived CDR1 and CDR2 are GTSNPN and SVGIG (reference sequence). This CDR3 comprises 17 residues. With 3 bases removed from V and 0 bases from J, the gap between germline ends came to 18 bases. Building of the TCR beta libraries involved iRepertoire HTBI primers and Arm-PCR of CDR3 regions. TCRdb called the multiplex PCR reads again in MiXCR, with one record for every CDR3 protein. The table shows about 290,000 distinct CDR3 sequences, with approximately 20% occurring only once. Findings and limits, study-wide: Persistent Graves' patients showed reduced TCR diversity versus newly diagnosed patients.

This sample's time point: persistent/refractory GD, antithyroid drugs over 5 years with positive TRAb. RNA from PBMCs was the source of the TCR library. Comment on this clonotype: The target antigen is unknown.

This chain joins TRBV30 and TRBJ2-4; weak D call: TRBD1 (6 bases). The starting material was peripheral blood mononuclear cells (PBMCs), obtained when the disease was refractory, from a patient treated with antithyroid drugs. The clonotype comes from a female donor with Graves disease. The CDR3 region is CAWSTTAGDLAKNIQYF. The DNA for the CDR3 is TGTGCCTGGAGCACCACCGCAGGGGACCTAGCCAAAAACATTCAGTACTTC. The whole variable domain, filled in from reference TRBV30 and TRBJ2-4, reads SQTIHQWPATLVQPVGSPLSLECTVEGTSNPNLYWYRQAAGRGLQLLFYSVGIGQISSEVPQNLSASRPQDRQFILSSKKLLLSDSGFYLCAWSTTAGDLAKNIQYFGAGTRLSVL.